Listed here are 3 T cell receptor beta chains from one sample, sequenced in a study of T-cell reconstitution after alpha-beta-depleted transplantation in children. Library preparation (for TCRbeta) was performed with unique molecular identifiers. One entry per CDR3 protein results from TCRdb running MiXCR on the PCR reads. This sample yields hundreds of thousands of distinct CDR3 sequences, of which approximately 8.9% are seen a single time; 6.3% belongs to the top ten. This specimen consisted of PBMCs, mostly from graft donor cells, obtained 180 days after TCRalphabeta/CD19-depleted stem cell transplant. The receptor source for this set is a male patient younger than 18 who had a stem cell transplant for acute lymphoblastic leukemia, so the T cells may come from the graft donor.

This clonotype appeared many times. This chain uses TRBV10-3 with TRBJ1-2; maybe TRBD1 (6 bases). The CDR3 extends over 16 amino acids. Germline CDR1 and CDR2: ENHRY and SYGVKD. Trimming removed 4 bases at V and 3 bases at J, with 18 bases between. CDR3 DNA sequence: TGTGCCATCAGTGGTACCCAGAGACAGGACGACTATGGCTACACCTTC. It codes for CAISGTQRQDDYGYTF.

This clonotype was recorded at least ten times. V usage is TRBV27 and J usage is TRBJ1-5; D is undetermined. Germline loops: CDR1 MNHEY, CDR2 SMNVEV (reference sequence). Trimming cost V 2 bases and J 7 bases, with 12 bases left between them. The CDR3 runs 14 residues. CDR3 protein: CASSLLGLGQPQHF. The DNA of the CDR3 is TGTGCCAGCAGTTTACTAGGCCTCGGGCAGCCCCAGCATTTT.

This clonotype was picked up a small number of times. The chain recombines TRBV27 with TRBJ1-6, with 12 bases lining up with TRBD1. CDR3 length equals 18 residues. CDR1 MNHEY and CDR2 SMNVEV come from the germline V gene (reference sequence). V gave up 3 bases and J gave up 0 bases; unmatched junction bases: 3. The CDR3: CASSFGTGGSSYNSPLHF. CDR3 bases: TGTGCCAGCAGTTTTGGGACAGGGGGCAGCTCCTATAATTCACCCCTCCACTTT.